The following is a T cell receptor (beta chain) sequence with its context. Sequenced by immunoSEQ multiplex PCR; TCRdb stores in-frame clones only, minus some. The data contain about 140,000 clones, approximately 92% of them singletons. The data belong to a study of T cell responses to AZD1222 COVID-19 vaccine. Germline V gene lookup returns CDR1 ENHRY and CDR2 SYGVKD. This CDR3 has 14 amino acids. Deletions cut 4 bases from V and 4 bases from J, with 13 bases between. The sequence derives from an adult who received the AZD1222 COVID-19 vaccine. Specimen: peripheral blood, collected 28 days after the second AZD1222 dose. The V and J genes are TRBV10-3 and TRBJ1-2; D is perhaps TRBD1 (6 bases). This CDR3 is CAISASGAPYGYTF. The CDR3 DNA sequence: TGTGCCATCAGTGCTTCAGGGGCTCCCTATGGCTACACCTTC.